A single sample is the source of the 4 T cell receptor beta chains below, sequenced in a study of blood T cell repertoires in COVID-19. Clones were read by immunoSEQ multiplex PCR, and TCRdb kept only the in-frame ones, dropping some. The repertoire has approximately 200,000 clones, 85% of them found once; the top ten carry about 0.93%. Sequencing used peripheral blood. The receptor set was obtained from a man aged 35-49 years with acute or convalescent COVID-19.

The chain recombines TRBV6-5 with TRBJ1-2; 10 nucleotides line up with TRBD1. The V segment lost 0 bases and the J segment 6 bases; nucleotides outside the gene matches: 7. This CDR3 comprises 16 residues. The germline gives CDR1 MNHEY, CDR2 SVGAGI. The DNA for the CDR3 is TGTGCCAGCAGTTACTCGACTGGGACAGGGGCCCATGGCTACACCTTC. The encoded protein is CASSYSTGTGAHGYTF.

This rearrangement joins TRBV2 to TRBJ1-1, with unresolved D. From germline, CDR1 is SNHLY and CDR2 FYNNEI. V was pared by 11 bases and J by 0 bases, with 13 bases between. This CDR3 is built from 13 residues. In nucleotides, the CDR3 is TGTGCCGACACTAGCTCGATGAACACTGAAGCTTTCTTT. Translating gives CADTSSMNTEAFF.

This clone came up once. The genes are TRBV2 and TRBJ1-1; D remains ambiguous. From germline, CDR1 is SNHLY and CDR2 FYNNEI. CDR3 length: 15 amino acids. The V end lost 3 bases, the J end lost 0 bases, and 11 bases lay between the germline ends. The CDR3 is CASSDDAGLNTEAFF. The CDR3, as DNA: TGTGCCAGCAGTGATGACGCAGGCCTGAACACTGAAGCTTTCTTT.

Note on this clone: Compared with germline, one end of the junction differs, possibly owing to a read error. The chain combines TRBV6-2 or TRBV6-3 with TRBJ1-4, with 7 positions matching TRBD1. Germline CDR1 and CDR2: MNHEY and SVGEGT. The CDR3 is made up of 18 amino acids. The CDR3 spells CASSFPRLGQLTDEKLFF. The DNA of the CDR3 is TGTGCCAGCAGTTTCCCAAGACTGGGACAGCTAACTGATGAAAAACTGTTTTTT.